This T cell receptor beta chain came from a study of blood T cell repertoires in COVID-19. The wider study: T cells, B-cell-depleted T cells, or PBMCs provided the cDNA or gDNA that served as material.

Trimming pared 5 bases from V and 3 bases from J, leaving 4 bases between. Germline values: CDR1 SNHLY, CDR2 FYNNEI. The CDR3 contains 11 residues. Clones were read by immunoSEQ multiplex PCR, and TCRdb kept only the in-frame ones, dropping some. The data show 150,000 to 250,000 clones, roughly 79% seen once. This receptor was obtained from a human donor with acute or convalescent COVID-19. The donor label of this sample is uncertain. Sequenced: peripheral blood. V usage is TRBV2 and J usage is TRBJ2-5; the D is unclear. For the CDR3, the DNA is TGTGCCAGCAGTACAAAAGAGACCCAGTACTTC. This gives the protein CASSTKETQYF. Combining the CDR3 with reference TRBV2 and TRBJ2-5 gives the whole variable domain EPEVTQTPSHQVTQMGQEVILRCVPISNHLYFYWYRQILGQKVEFLVSFYNNEISEKSEIFDDQFSVERPDGSNFTLKIRSTKLEDSAMYFCASSTKETQYFGPGTRLLVL.